The clone carrying this T cell receptor (beta chain) was observed once. The data were obtained in a study of blood T cell repertoires in COVID-19. The wider study: PBMCs, B-cell-depleted T cells, or T cells were the source of the cDNA or gDNA that made up the material.

The CDR3 runs 15 residues. Per germline, CDR1 KGHSH and CDR2 LQKENI. J lost 2 bases, V lost 5 bases, and 5 bases had no gene match. This table comes from immunoSEQ multiplex PCR, and its TCRdb copy is limited to in-frame clones, with some not included. This sample has around 180,000 clones, with 85% to 90% found just once. The source of this sequence is a woman aged 40-49 years with acute COVID-19. Sample: PBMCs or T cells enriched from blood (not recorded which). The J gene is TRBJ1-2, the V gene TRBV18, with TRBD1 matching over 10 bases. CDR3 residues: CASSTTGGNNYGYTF. CDR3 DNA sequence: TGTGCCAGCTCAACGACAGGGGGCAACAACTATGGCTACACCTTC.